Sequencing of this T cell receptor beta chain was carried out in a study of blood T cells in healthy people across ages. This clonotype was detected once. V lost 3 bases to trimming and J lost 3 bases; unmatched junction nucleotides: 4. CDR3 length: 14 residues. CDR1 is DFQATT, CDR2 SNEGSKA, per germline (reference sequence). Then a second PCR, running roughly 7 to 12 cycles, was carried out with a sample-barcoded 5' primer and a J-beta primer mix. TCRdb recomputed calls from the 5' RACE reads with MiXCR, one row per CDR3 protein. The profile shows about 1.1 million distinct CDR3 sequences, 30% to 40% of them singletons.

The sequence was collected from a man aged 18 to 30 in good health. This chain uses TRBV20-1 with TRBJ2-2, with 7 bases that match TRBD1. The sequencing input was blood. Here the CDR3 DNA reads TGCAGTGCTAGGAGTAGGGGGCACACCGGGGAGCTGTTTTTT. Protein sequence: CSARSRGHTGELFF.